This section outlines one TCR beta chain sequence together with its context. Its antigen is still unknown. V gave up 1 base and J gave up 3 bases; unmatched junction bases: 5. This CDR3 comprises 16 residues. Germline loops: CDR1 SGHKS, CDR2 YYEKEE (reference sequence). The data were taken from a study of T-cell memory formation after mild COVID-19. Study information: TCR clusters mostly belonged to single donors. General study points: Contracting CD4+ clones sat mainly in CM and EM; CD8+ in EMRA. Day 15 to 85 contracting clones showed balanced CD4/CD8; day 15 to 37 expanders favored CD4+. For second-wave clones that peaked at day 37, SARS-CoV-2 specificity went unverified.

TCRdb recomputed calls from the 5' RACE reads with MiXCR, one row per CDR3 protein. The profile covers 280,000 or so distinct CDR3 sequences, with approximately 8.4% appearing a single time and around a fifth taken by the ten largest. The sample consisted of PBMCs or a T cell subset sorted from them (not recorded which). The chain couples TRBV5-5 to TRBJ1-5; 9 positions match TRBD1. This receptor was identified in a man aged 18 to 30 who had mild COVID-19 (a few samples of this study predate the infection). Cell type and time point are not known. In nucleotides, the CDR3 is TGTGCCAGCAGCTTGAGGGGGACAGGGTACAATCAGCCCCAGCATTTT. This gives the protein CASSLRGTGYNQPQHF.